A selection of T cell receptor beta chains follows, all from one sample in a study of cytomegalovirus exposure and HLA in healthy donors. Only in-frame clones appear in the TCRdb table, and some are missing; sequencing was by immunoSEQ multiplex PCR. The sample consists of around 300,000 clones, approximately 86% of them appearing once. The sequencing input was PBMCs. These receptors originate from a woman aged 18-35 years in good health and CMV-seronegative. Each CDR3 is given with its conserved first and last residue. A D gene is named only where the DNA matches it firmly. For some rows the clone size is stated as once, few or many, or as a class when expanded; others skip it.

size	J	D	V	DNA	CDR3
-	TRBJ1-1	-	TRBV6-5	TGTGCCAGCAGTTACGGGACGGGGGACGTCCAAAGGGGCTTCTTT	CASSYGTGDVQRGFF
-	TRBJ2-7	TRBD2	TRBV6-1	TGTGCCAGCAGTGCCCGTAGGACTAGCGGGGGAGTCTACGAGCAGTACTTC	CASSARRTSGGVYEQYF
-	TRBJ1-2	-	TRBV7-2	TGTGCCAGCAGCTCCCTCCGCAGGGAGGATGGCTACACCTTC	CASSSLRREDGYTF
-	TRBJ2-5	TRBD1	TRBV6-5	TGTGCCAGCAGTCCCCGCTCAGGGGGCCGGGAGACCCAGTACTTC	CASSPRSGGRETQYF
-	TRBJ2-7	TRBD2	TRBV2	TGTGCCAGCAAACTAACTAGCGGGAGAAACGAGCAGTACTTC	CASKLTSGRNEQYF
-	TRBJ2-7	TRBD1	TRBV29-1	TGCAGCGTTGAGAGTCCCGGACAGGGGACATCTCAAGCCCCCTACGAGCAGTACTTC	CSVESPGQGTSQAPYEQYF
-	TRBJ2-7	TRBD1	TRBV28	TGTGCCATCCGAGGACAGGGCTCCACCTACGAGCAGTACTTC	CAIRGQGSTYEQYF
many	TRBJ1-1	-	TRBV6-6	TGTGCCAGCAGCTACGGACTGAGAATGAACACTGAAGCTTTCTTT	CASSYGLRMNTEAFF
once	TRBJ1-1	-	TRBV5-1	TGCGCCAGCAGCTTGCAGGGAGGGCTGAACACTGAAGCTTTCTTT	CASSLQGGLNTEAFF
once	TRBJ2-7	-	TRBV29-1	TGCAGCGTTGAGCGGGACGCCACCTACGAGCAGTACTTC	CSVERDATYEQYF
-	TRBJ2-7	-	TRBV4-1	TGCGCCAGCAGCCAAGAGCGGGCCGGGACCTACGAGCAGTACTTC	CASSQERAGTYEQYF
few	TRBJ2-1	TRBD1	TRBV4-3	TGCGCCAGCAGCCATCTAGGACAGGGCAATGAGCAGTTCTTC	CASSHLGQGNEQFF
-	TRBJ2-3	TRBD1	TRBV7-9	TGTGCCAGCAGCTCCAACAGGGGGGATACGCAGTATTTT	CASSSNRGDTQYF
-	TRBJ1-1	-	TRBV5-1	TGCGCCAGCAGCTTGGATTTATCAGGGATCGGAAAAGCTTTCTTT	CASSLDLSGIGKAFF
-	TRBJ1-1	-	TRBV6-5	TGTGCCAGCGCAAAGGGCGCCGGGGACACTGAAGCTTTCTTT	CASAKGAGDTEAFF
-	TRBJ2-1	-	TRBV30	TGTGCCTGGAGTGTAGCTAGTATTGGTGAGCAGTTCTTC	CAWSVASIGEQFF
-	TRBJ2-7	TRBD1	TRBV15	TGTGCCACTCTTGGACAGGGACGCGAGCAGTACTTC	CATLGQGREQYF
-	TRBJ2-7	-	TRBV6-5	TGTGCCAGCAGTTACACCGGGACTGAAGCCTACGAGCAGTACTTC	CASSYTGTEAYEQYF
-	TRBJ1-5	TRBD1	TRBV7-9	TGTGCCAGCAGCTTCGCCGACAGGGAAGACCAGCCCCAGCATTTT	CASSFADREDQPQHF
few	TRBJ1-1	-	TRBV6-6	TGTGCCAGCAGGACACAGGAGGGGAGGACTGAAGCTTTCTTT	CASRTQEGRTEAFF
-	TRBJ2-2	-	TRBV6-1	TGTGCCTGCGGGACTCCGAACACCGGGGAGCTGTTTTTT	CACGTPNTGELFF
-	TRBJ1-1	-	TRBV10-2	TGCGCCAGCAGTCGCGGGGTATCTGCCACTGAAGCTTTCTTT	CASSRGVSATEAFF
-	TRBJ1-5	TRBD1	TRBV5-8	TGTGCCAGCGGTAGAACAGGGGGATATAGCAATCAGCCCCAGCATTTT	CASGRTGGYSNQPQHF
once	TRBJ1-1	-	TRBV5-6	TGTGCCAGCAGCTTGTTCAACAGGATCGACACTGAAGCTTTCTTT	CASSLFNRIDTEAFF
-	TRBJ2-7	-	TRBV10-3	TGTGCCATCAGTGAGTCGATGCCCGGGATCGACGAGCAGTACTTC	CAISESMPGIDEQYF
-	TRBJ2-7	TRBD2	TRBV11-3	TGTGCCAGCAGCTCCTCCCGGGGGGGTCGATACGAGCAGTACTTC	CASSSSRGGRYEQYF
-	TRBJ2-7	TRBD2	TRBV6-5	TGTGCCAGCAGTTACTCGACTAGCGGGGTCTACGAGCAGTACTTC	CASSYSTSGVYEQYF
-	TRBJ2-7	TRBD1	TRBV5-1	TGCGCCAGCAGCTTGGGAGGGGGCTTCCGCGAGCAGTACTTC	CASSLGGGFREQYF
-	TRBJ2-2	TRBD2	TRBV27	TGTGCCAGCAGAAAACTAGCGGGGGGCACCGGGGAGCTGTTTTTT	CASRKLAGGTGELFF
-	TRBJ1-5	-	TRBV15	TGTGCCACCAGCAGAGGTGGGGGGGGCCTCTCCAATCAGCCCCAGCATTTT	CATSRGGGGLSNQPQHF
-	TRBJ1-2	-	TRBV13	TGTGCCAGCAGCTTAAGTGGGCAGCCCGTCGGTGGCTACACCTTC	CASSLSGQPVGGYTF
-	TRBJ1-2	-	TRBV6-5	TGTGCCAGCAGTTACTCTTGGGACATGACTATTGGCTACACCTTC	CASSYSWDMTIGYTF
-	TRBJ1-4	TRBD1	TRBV6-5	TGTGCCAGCAGCCGTGGACAGGATTATGAAAAACTGTTTTTT	CASSRGQDYEKLFF
once	TRBJ1-1	-	TRBV7-2	TGTGCCAGCAGACCCGGGACGGGGGGAAAAGCTTTCTTT	CASRPGTGGKAFF
-	TRBJ2-7	-	TRBV27	TGTGCCAGCAGTTTAAGTGGGGGCCGTACCTACGAGCAGTACTTC	CASSLSGGRTYEQYF
-	TRBJ1-1	TRBD1	TRBV5-6	TGTGCCAGCAGTAGACAGGGCATTCTTATGAACACTGAAGCTTTCTTT	CASSRQGILMNTEAFF
-	TRBJ2-7	TRBD2	TRBV5-1	TGCGCCAGCAGCGCCGGGGAACTAGCGGGAGGGAGGGTGCAGTACTTC	CASSAGELAGGRVQYF
-	TRBJ2-5	TRBD1	TRBV7-9	TGTGCCAGCAGCTTAATGGACAGGGGGAGGGAGACCCAGTACTTC	CASSLMDRGRETQYF
-	TRBJ2-1	TRBD1	TRBV6-1	TGTGCCAGCAGTGAAAGTTACAGGGGTCCCCTCAATGAGCAGTTCTTC	CASSESYRGPLNEQFF
-	TRBJ1-2	-	TRBV6-6	TGTGCCAGCAGAACAGGGTTGGAGAACGGCTACACCTTC	CASRTGLENGYTF
-	TRBJ2-7	TRBD1	TRBV27	TGTGCCAGCAGCCCTAGACAGGGGAGGGAGCAGTACTTC	CASSPRQGREQYF
-	TRBJ2-1	TRBD2	TRBV6-5	TGTGCCAGCAGTTACTCTCCCGCGGGGGGTTACAATGAGCAGTTCTTC	CASSYSPAGGYNEQFF
-	TRBJ1-1	-	TRBV10-2	TGCGCCAGCAGTGAGGAGGCCACTGAAGCTTTCTTT	CASSEEATEAFF
-	TRBJ2-7	TRBD1	TRBV5-1	TGCGCCAGCAGCTTGTCCAGGGGGCTTGAGCAGTACTTC	CASSLSRGLEQYF
-	TRBJ1-2	TRBD1	TRBV27	TGTGCCAGTAAAACCACCGGGACAGGGGACTATGGCTACACCTTC	CASKTTGTGDYGYTF
-	TRBJ1-1	TRBD1	TRBV18	TGTGCCAGCTCACCCCGACAGGGCACGGACACTGAAGCTTTCTTT	CASSPRQGTDTEAFF